One and the same sample provided the 20 T cell receptor beta chains below, sequenced in a study of cytomegalovirus exposure and HLA in healthy donors. The PCR had 60 Vbeta and 13 Jbeta primers. Profiled with immunoSEQ multiplex PCR; TCRdb holds only in-frame clones, not every one. The sample yields about 170,000 clones, approximately 75% seen once. Sequencing was done on a sample of PBMCs. Receptors were obtained from a woman under 30 in good health and CMV-seronegative.

The chain employs TRBV1 and TRBJ2-7; the listed D gene, TRBD2, was not tested against the DNA. TRBV1 is described as a pseudogene. CDR3 length: 15 amino acids. CDR3 sequence reads: CTSSGGGSISYEQYF. CDR3 DNA: TGCACCAGCAGCGGTGGGGGGAGTATATCCTACGAGCAGTACTTC.

This clone was picked up one time. This rearrangement joins TRBV6-5 to TRBJ2-7; 8 positions agree with TRBD1. This CDR3 comprises 13 residues. V was clipped by 6 bases and J by 3 bases; unmatched bases: 4. Per the germline V gene, CDR1 is MNHEY and CDR2 is SVGAGI. In nucleotides, the CDR3 is TGTGCCAGCAGCAACAGGGGGAACTACGAGCAGTACTTC. This translates into CASSNRGNYEQYF.

This clone was observed a handful of times. The chain couples TRBV11-2 to TRBJ2-7; TRBD1 matches at 10 bases. CDR1 is SGHAT and CDR2 is FQNNGV in the germline V gene. The CDR3 loop spans 13 amino acids. V lost 5 bases and J lost 7; bases outside the gene matches: 5. This CDR3 reads CASSRDRGQEQYF. Here the CDR3 DNA reads TGTGCCAGCAGCCGAGACAGGGGGCAAGAGCAGTACTTC.

V is TRBV6-1 and J is TRBJ1-5; 9 nucleotides line up with TRBD1. Germline loops: CDR1 MNHNS, CDR2 SASEGT. This CDR3 has 15 residues. The V segment lost 6 bases and the J segment 7 bases; nucleotides outside the gene matches: 10. CDR3 region: CASSGTGKVFQPQHF. The CDR3 DNA is TGTGCCAGCAGCGGGACAGGGAAGGTATTCCAGCCCCAGCATTTT.

This clone was detected a few times. This rearrangement joins TRBV27 to TRBJ1-1, with unresolved D. This CDR3 is 12 amino acids long. Germline V CDR1 and CDR2: MNHEY, SMNVEV (reference sequence). V was clipped by 8 bases and J by 1 base, with 8 bases between them. CDR3 residues: CASRTANTEAFF. The CDR3 DNA follows: TGTGCCAGCCGAACAGCGAACACTGAAGCTTTCTTT.

The chain joins TRBV18 to TRBJ1-2; tentative D call: TRBD1 (6 bases). This CDR3 region has 14 residues. Germline V CDR1 and CDR2: KGHSH, LQKENI. The germline V and J ends were trimmed by 0 bases and 2 bases, with 7 bases remaining between them. In DNA, the CDR3 is TGTGCCAGCTCACCACCGGACAGCAACTATGGCTACACCTTC. It yields the protein CASSPPDSNYGYTF.

The chain combines TRBV5-1 with TRBJ1-2; D gene unclear. Germline values: CDR1 SGHRS, CDR2 YFSETQ. V was pared by 3 bases and J by 0 bases, with 9 bases between. The CDR3 is 14 residues long. The chain's CDR3 is CASSSTGTNYGYTF. CDR3 in DNA: TGCGCCAGCAGCTCGACCGGGACTAACTATGGCTACACCTTC.

The J gene is TRBJ1-1, the V gene TRBV5-5; D remains ambiguous. Germline CDR1 is SGHKS and CDR2 is YYEKEE (reference sequence). CDR3 size: 15 residues. The V end was cut by 1 base, the J end by 0 bases, with 10 bases between. The CDR3 nucleotides read TGTGCCAGCAGCTTGTTTGGGCAGATGAACACTGAAGCTTTCTTT. It is translated as CASSLFGQMNTEAFF.

The CDR3 sequence is CASSLDRSPGELFF. As DNA, the CDR3 is TGTGCCAGCAGCTTAGATCGCAGTCCCGGGGAGCTGTTTTTT. The rearrangement uses TRBV11-2 and TRBJ2-2; D not certain. This CDR3 comprises 14 residues. The V gene's germline CDR1 is SGHAT and CDR2 FQNNGV. The germline V and J ends were trimmed by 0 bases and 6 bases, with 8 bases remaining between them.

The chain recombines TRBV6-5 with TRBJ2-1; D may be TRBD2 (6 bases). Germline V gene lookup returns CDR1 MNHEY and CDR2 SVGAGI. The CDR3 is 16 amino acids. Trimming left V 0 bases short and J 8 bases short, with 17 bases between. The CDR3, as DNA: TGTGCCAGCAGTTACTCGAGTCGGCTAGCGTCCGATGAGCAGTTCTTC. Amino acid sequence: CASSYSSRLASDEQFF.

This clone was seen only a few times. V gene TRBV6-1 combines with J gene TRBJ1-1, with 9 nucleotides matching TRBD1. Germline assignment: CDR1 MNHNS and CDR2 SASEGT. There are 12 residues in the CDR3. With 7 bases clipped from V and 7 bases from J, the junction kept 4 bases outside the gene matches. DNA for the CDR3: TGTGCCAGCACACAGGGGGCACATGAAGCTTTCTTT. It encodes CASTQGAHEAFF.

This clone was found a few times. This chain connects TRBV28 to TRBJ2-3; 9 bases are a match to TRBD2. CDR3 length: 16 amino acids. Germline V gives CDR1 MDHEN, CDR2 SYDVKM. With 6 bases clipped from V and 0 bases from J, the junction kept 7 bases outside the gene matches. CDR3 DNA: TGTGCCAGCAGGGACGCGGGGGGGCGCAGCACAGATACGCAGTATTTT. Translated: CASRDAGGRSTDTQYF. Drawing the rest from reference TRBV28 and TRBJ2-3, the complete variable domain is DVKVTQSSRYLVKRTGEKVFLECVQDMDHENMFWYRQDPGLGLRLIYFSYDVKMKEKGDIPEGYSVSREKKERFSLILESASTNQTSMYLCASRDAGGRSTDTQYFGPGTRLTVL.

The chain joins TRBV2 to TRBJ1-1, with TRBD1 as a possible D gene (5 bases). Trimming shortened V by 3 bases and J by 1 base, and 9 bases separated the two germline ends. CDR1 SNHLY and CDR2 FYNNEI come from the germline V gene. The CDR3 spans 14 residues. The CDR3 DNA is TGTGCCAGCAGTGAGCCCAGGGAGAACACTGAAGCTTTCTTT. This codes for CASSEPRENTEAFF. Full variable domain (missing parts from reference TRBV2 and TRBJ1-1): EPEVTQTPSHQVTQMGQEVILRCVPISNHLYFYWYRQILGQKVEFLVSFYNNEISEKSEIFDDQFSVERPDGSNFTLKIRSTKLEDSAMYFCASSEPRENTEAFFGQGTRLTVV.

This chain connects TRBV7-8 to TRBJ2-7; possible D gene TRBD2, 5 bases. This CDR3 comprises 16 residues. Deletions cut 4 bases from V and 5 bases from J, with 21 bases between. Germline loops: CDR1 SGHVS, CDR2 FQNEAQ. In nucleotides, the CDR3 is TGTGCCAGCAGCTCGACTATAGTTGGCCCCGCTCACGAGCAGTACTTC. Protein product: CASSSTIVGPAHEQYF.

The chain has TRBV18 and TRBJ1-1; D uncertain. The CDR3 is 15 amino acids. The germline CDR1 and CDR2 sequences are KGHSH and LQKENI. V lost 6 bases and J 1 base, leaving 15 bases between the germline ends. DNA of the CDR3: TGTGCCAGCTCCGCCGATTACAGACAGAACACTGAAGCTTTCTTT. Translating gives CASSADYRQNTEAFF.

The chain joins TRBV5-1 to TRBJ1-1; 8 nucleotides align to TRBD1. CDR3 length: 15 amino acids. Germline trimming cut 0 bases from V and 2 bases from J; bases unmatched to any gene: 3. Germline V gives CDR1 SGHRS, CDR2 YFSETQ. DNA for the CDR3: TGCGCCAGCAGCTTGGGGGACAGGACCAACACTGAAGCTTTCTTT. This codes for CASSLGDRTNTEAFF.

The rearrangement uses TRBV2 and TRBJ2-7; TRBD1 matches at 7 bases. Per germline, CDR1 SNHLY and CDR2 FYNNEI. Germline trimming cut 5 bases from V and 2 bases from J; bases unmatched to any gene: 6. This CDR3 comprises 14 residues. The CDR3 reads CASSRQGLPYEQYF. In DNA form, the CDR3 reads TGTGCCAGCAGTCGACAGGGTCTCCCCTACGAGCAGTACTTC.

This chain links TRBV9 with TRBJ1-6, with 8 bases lining up with TRBD1. J lost 10 bases, V lost 0 bases, and 6 bases had no gene match. This CDR3 has 15 residues. CDR1 is SGDLS and CDR2 is YYNGEE in the germline V gene. CDR3 nucleotides: TGTGCCAGCAGCGTAGCGACAGGGGCTAGGTCACCCCTCCACTTT. Translating it yields CASSVATGARSPLHF. Full variable domain (missing parts from reference TRBV9 and TRBJ1-6): DSGVTQTPKHLITATGQRVTLRCSPRSGDLSVYWYQQSLDQGLQFLIQYYNGEERAKGNILERFSAQQFPDLHSELNLSSLELGDSALYFCASSVATGARSPLHFGNGTRLTVT.

The chain couples TRBV7-9 to TRBJ2-7, with 7 nucleotides matching TRBD1. The CDR3 is 14 amino acids. The V and J ends lost 4 bases and 3 bases, in that order; junction bases with no gene match: 6. Germline V lookup: CDR1 SEHNR, CDR2 FQNEAQ (reference sequence). The CDR3 is CASSSRDSYYEQYF. CDR3 sequence (DNA): TGTGCCAGCAGCTCCCGGGACAGTTACTACGAGCAGTACTTC.

This clone was counted between two and nine times. This rearrangement joins TRBV4-1 to TRBJ2-1; possible D gene TRBD2, 5 bases. Germline CDR1 reads MGHRA; CDR2 reads YSYEKL. This CDR3 comprises 18 residues. V lost 4 bases, J lost 0 bases, and 19 bases lay in between. In nucleotides, the CDR3 is TGCGCCAGCAGCCTCGGTCCGGACCGGGGAATCTCCTACAATGAGCAGTTCTTC. This codes for CASSLGPDRGISYNEQFF.